The rows below give T cell receptor beta chains drawn from one sample of a study of cytomegalovirus exposure and HLA in healthy donors. Sequencing used immunoSEQ multiplex PCR; TCRdb keeps in-frame clones, though not all of them. This listing includes 130,000 to 150,000 clones. The material sequenced was PBMCs. These receptors were taken from a male donor in good health and CMV-seronegative. Both conserved end residues are part of each CDR3. The order of the fields is CDR3 protein, J gene, V gene.

cdr3_aa: CASSYFGQDFYNEQFF
j_call: TRBJ2-1
v_call: TRBV6-5

cdr3_aa: CASSYSGQGRNEQFF
j_call: TRBJ2-1
v_call: TRBV6-6

cdr3_aa: CASSTWLMNTEAFF
j_call: TRBJ1-1
v_call: TRBV19

cdr3_aa: CASSLEGGRALADTQYF
j_call: TRBJ2-3
v_call: TRBV5-1

cdr3_aa: CASSYERERRYEQYF
j_call: TRBJ2-7
v_call: TRBV6-6

cdr3_aa: CASSQDFVWGGPRSSDTQYF
j_call: TRBJ2-3
v_call: TRBV14

cdr3_aa: CASSFSFVEPEAFF
j_call: TRBJ1-1
v_call: TRBV28

cdr3_aa: CASSSKTGKSYTAEAFF
j_call: TRBJ1-1
v_call: TRBV5-4

cdr3_aa: CASSARPTVSSYNEQFF
j_call: TRBJ2-1
v_call: TRBV9

cdr3_aa: CASSSPGQGSYYEQYF
j_call: TRBJ2-7
v_call: TRBV18

cdr3_aa: CASSLDGQPYEQYF
j_call: TRBJ2-7
v_call: TRBV5-1

cdr3_aa: CASVSGMGPDTQYF
j_call: TRBJ2-3
v_call: TRBV6-6

cdr3_aa: CASSPVPANYGYTF
j_call: TRBJ1-2
v_call: TRBV7-9

cdr3_aa: CASSEGWDSNTGELFF
j_call: TRBJ2-2
v_call: TRBV6-1

cdr3_aa: CASSPSDSPYEQYF
j_call: TRBJ2-7
v_call: TRBV5-4

cdr3_aa: CASSATHPGQIGGQPQHF
j_call: TRBJ1-5
v_call: TRBV2

cdr3_aa: CASSQVQGNEQYF
j_call: TRBJ2-7
v_call: TRBV14

cdr3_aa: CASSPPGRTEAFF
j_call: TRBJ1-1
v_call: TRBV5-1

cdr3_aa: CASSSTGGRQPQHF
j_call: TRBJ1-5
v_call: TRBV7-2

cdr3_aa: CASSQVGDRAFLSEQYF
j_call: TRBJ2-7
v_call: TRBV4-1

cdr3_aa: CASSLRREGFNEQFF
j_call: TRBJ2-1
v_call: TRBV27

cdr3_aa: CASSRGSGRHNEQFF
j_call: TRBJ2-1
v_call: TRBV10-1

cdr3_aa: CASSLPGDAFF
j_call: TRBJ1-1
v_call: TRBV28

cdr3_aa: CASSSTRAGNTEAFF
j_call: TRBJ1-1
v_call: TRBV25-1

cdr3_aa: CSVPGRTSGPDTQYF
j_call: TRBJ2-3
v_call: TRBV29-1

cdr3_aa: CASRMGAGSDEKLFF
j_call: TRBJ1-4
v_call: TRBV5-1

cdr3_aa: CASNTGDTQPQHF
j_call: TRBJ1-5
v_call: TRBV25-1

cdr3_aa: CSVDPRGTDTDTQYF
j_call: TRBJ2-3
v_call: TRBV29-1

cdr3_aa: CASSGGYNSPLHF
j_call: TRBJ1-6
v_call: TRBV2

cdr3_aa: CASSPGHRGGTEAFF
j_call: TRBJ1-1
v_call: TRBV5-1

cdr3_aa: CASSSGGLHNGYF
j_call: TRBJ2-3
v_call: TRBV7-9

cdr3_aa: CASSERRQGARGQPQHF
j_call: TRBJ1-5
v_call: TRBV6-1

cdr3_aa: CASSKAGGPRSYEQYF
j_call: TRBJ2-7
v_call: TRBV19

cdr3_aa: CAWSYGHSGNTIYF
j_call: TRBJ1-3
v_call: TRBV30

cdr3_aa: CASSENRLLGNEQFF
j_call: TRBJ2-1
v_call: TRBV25-1

cdr3_aa: CASSRDRDQPQHF
j_call: TRBJ1-5
v_call: TRBV28

cdr3_aa: CASRPGTGGNGYTF
j_call: TRBJ1-2
v_call: TRBV6-5

cdr3_aa: CASSPQGPYGYTF
j_call: TRBJ1-2
v_call: TRBV27

cdr3_aa: CASSRGESTEAFF
j_call: TRBJ1-1
v_call: TRBV6-5

cdr3_aa: CASSQGRAGSHLTDTQYF
j_call: TRBJ2-3
v_call: TRBV4-3

cdr3_aa: CASSSRGGGDYEQYF
j_call: TRBJ2-7
v_call: TRBV5-4

cdr3_aa: CASSASGLKQNEKLFF
j_call: TRBJ1-4
v_call: TRBV6-6

cdr3_aa: CASSEKRVGTGGYEQYF
j_call: TRBJ2-7
v_call: TRBV6-1

cdr3_aa: CASTFVMGGRSWPGYTF
j_call: TRBJ1-2
v_call: TRBV27

cdr3_aa: CASSRLDREDSPLHF
j_call: TRBJ1-6
v_call: TRBV18

cdr3_aa: CATSVNTEAFF
j_call: TRBJ1-1
v_call: TRBV6-6

cdr3_aa: CASFQLPGQGWVTEAFF
j_call: TRBJ1-1
v_call: TRBV28